Listed below are T cell receptor beta chains from one sample, sequenced in a study of post-analysis software for immune sequencing data. TCRdb recomputed calls from the PCR reads with MiXCR, one row per CDR3 protein. The top ten hold more than 0.55% of the sample, which has about 800,000 distinct CDR3 sequences, 25% to 30% seen once. The material sequenced was blood. All receptors derive from a girl aged 10 to 17 with multiple sclerosis. The CDR3 runs from the conserved cysteine through the conserved F or W. D genes are given only for firm matches. A row's size may be missing; if present it is once, few, many or a size class.

J: TRBJ1-4; size: NA; V: TRBV11-2; D: NA; DNA: TGTGCCAGCAGCCCTCCCGGGACGGGAAAAAAACTGTTTTTT; CDR3: CASSPPGTGKKLFF
J: TRBJ1-2; size: NA; V: TRBV5-1; D: NA; DNA: TGCGCCAGCAGCTTGGTGAGGGGCGATGACTATGGCTACACCTTC; CDR3: CASSLVRGDDYGYTF
J: TRBJ2-7; size: NA; V: TRBV27; D: TRBD2; DNA: TGTGCCAGCAGAGGAGATTCTAGCGGAGCCTACGAGCAGTACTTC; CDR3: CASRGDSSGAYEQYF
J: TRBJ2-7; size: few; V: TRBV7-2; D: NA; DNA: TGTGCCAGCAGCCGCCGGACGGTTTACGAGCAGTACTTC; CDR3: CASSRRTVYEQYF
J: TRBJ2-1; size: NA; V: TRBV4-3; D: TRBD2; DNA: TGCGCCAGCAGCCCGTACGCTAGCGGTAACAATGAGCAGTTCTTC; CDR3: CASSPYASGNNEQFF
J: TRBJ2-4; size: few; V: TRBV6-5; D: TRBD1; DNA: TGTGCCAGCAGCGGCCCGGGACAGAAAAACATTCAGTACTTC; CDR3: CASSGPGQKNIQYF
J: TRBJ2-5; size: NA; V: TRBV20-1; D: NA; DNA: TGCAGTGCTAGTCCGGACGGAGAATCCCAAGAGGCCCAGTACTTC; CDR3: CSASPDGESQEAQYF
J: TRBJ1-1; size: few; V: TRBV10-3; D: TRBD1; DNA: TGTGCCATCAGTGGTTCGGGACAGCACACTGAAGCTTTCTTT; CDR3: CAISGSGQHTEAFF
J: TRBJ2-1; size: NA; V: TRBV7-8; D: TRBD2; DNA: TGTGCCAGCAGCGGGCGGATTAGCGGGAGAGCGCGGCACAATGAGCAGTTCTTC; CDR3: CASSGRISGRARHNEQFF
J: TRBJ1-2; size: NA; V: TRBV7-9; D: NA; DNA: TGTGCCAGCAGCTTTGTCAGGGGCACTAACTATGGCTACACCTTC; CDR3: CASSFVRGTNYGYTF
J: TRBJ2-7; size: many; V: TRBV29-1; D: NA; DNA: TGCAGCGTTGAACTAGACAACGAGCAGTACTTC; CDR3: CSVELDNEQYF
J: TRBJ2-7; size: NA; V: TRBV20-1; D: NA; DNA: TGCAGTGCTAGAGATGCCCAGTCCTACGAGCAGTACTTC; CDR3: CSARDAQSYEQYF
J: TRBJ2-1; size: NA; V: TRBV28; D: NA; DNA: TGTGCCAGCGAAGGATCTGCGCGCTACAATGAGCAGTTCTTC; CDR3: CASEGSARYNEQFF
J: TRBJ1-2; size: few; V: TRBV3-1; D: NA; DNA: TGTGCCAGCAGCCAGGTCAGTCAGACTGGCTACACCTTC; CDR3: CASSQVSQTGYTF
J: TRBJ2-7; size: NA; V: TRBV7-2; D: NA; DNA: TGTGCCAGCAGCCTCCGAGGGGACTCGCCCTACGAGCAGTACTTC; CDR3: CASSLRGDSPYEQYF
J: TRBJ1-5; size: NA; V: TRBV4-3; D: TRBD1; DNA: TGCGCCAGCAGCCATAGGCGGACAGGGGGCATCCAGCCCCAGCATTTT; CDR3: CASSHRRTGGIQPQHF
J: TRBJ2-7; size: many; V: TRBV29-1; D: TRBD1; DNA: TGCAGCGCTCGGGGACAGGGGGCTTGGGAGCAGTACTTC; CDR3: CSARGQGAWEQYF
J: TRBJ1-5; size: few; V: TRBV18; D: NA; DNA: TGTGCCAGCTCACCGTCCGGAGACGAGCAGCCCCAGCATTTT; CDR3: CASSPSGDEQPQHF
J: TRBJ2-7; size: once; V: TRBV7-2; D: TRBD2; DNA: TGTGCCAGCAGCTTCTGGTTAAGCGGGATCTACGAGCAGTACTTC; CDR3: CASSFWLSGIYEQYF
J: TRBJ1-2; size: few; V: TRBV20-1; D: NA; DNA: TGCAGTGCTAGAAACAGGGTTAACTATGGCTACACCTTC; CDR3: CSARNRVNYGYTF
J: TRBJ1-5; size: NA; V: TRBV7-2; D: NA; DNA: TGTGCCAGCAGCTTAGCGACAGCGAGCCTCAATCAGCCCCAGCATTTT; CDR3: CASSLATASLNQPQHF
J: TRBJ1-6; size: NA; V: TRBV7-2; D: NA; DNA: TGTGCCAGCAGCTTAGATTGGGCACCCCTCCACTTT; CDR3: CASSLDWAPLHF
J: TRBJ1-2; size: NA; V: TRBV13; D: NA; DNA: TGTGCCAGCAGCTTTTCCAGTGTCTATGGCTACACCTTC; CDR3: CASSFSSVYGYTF
J: TRBJ2-1; size: NA; V: TRBV4-2; D: TRBD1; DNA: TGTGCCAGCAGCCAAGGACAGGGCAGGAGTTACAATGAGCAGTTCTTC; CDR3: CASSQGQGRSYNEQFF
J: TRBJ2-2; size: NA; V: TRBV28; D: NA; DNA: TGTGCCAGCACACTCGCGGCGACCGGGGAGCTGTTTTTT; CDR3: CASTLAATGELFF
J: TRBJ1-5; size: few; V: TRBV15; D: NA; DNA: TGTGCCACCAGCAGAAACCGGGACATCGGCAATCAGCCCCAGCATTTT; CDR3: CATSRNRDIGNQPQHF
J: TRBJ2-2; size: NA; V: TRBV6-5; D: NA; DNA: TGTGCCAGCTCTACGACTGGGGGGGGCGGCGGGGAGCTGTTTTTT; CDR3: CASSTTGGGGGELFF
J: TRBJ1-1; size: NA; V: TRBV9; D: NA; DNA: TGTGCCAGCAGCGTAGCTACCGCTAAGAACACTGAAGCTTTCTTT; CDR3: CASSVATAKNTEAFF
J: TRBJ2-7; size: NA; V: TRBV5-6; D: NA; DNA: TGTGCCAGCAGCGCGGGAATGGACCGCTCCTACGAGCAGTACTTC; CDR3: CASSAGMDRSYEQYF
J: TRBJ2-7; size: few; V: TRBV20-1; D: TRBD2; DNA: TGCAGTGCTAGGGCCCCGAGGTTAGCGGGTAGCTACGAGCAGTACTTC; CDR3: CSARAPRLAGSYEQYF
J: TRBJ1-2; size: NA; V: TRBV3-1; D: TRBD1; DNA: TGTGCCAGCAGCCCACGACAGGGAATCTATGGCTACACCTTC; CDR3: CASSPRQGIYGYTF
J: TRBJ2-7; size: NA; V: TRBV27; D: NA; DNA: TGTGCCAGCAGTTCTCTCGGGAGCTACGAGCAGTACTTC; CDR3: CASSSLGSYEQYF
J: TRBJ1-1; size: NA; V: TRBV7-6; D: TRBD1; DNA: TGTGCCAGCAGCCTAGGGACAGGAGCTTTCTTT; CDR3: CASSLGTGAFF
J: TRBJ2-5; size: few; V: TRBV4-1; D: NA; DNA: TGCGCCAGCAGCCAAGATTCAGGGCCCCTCCGACATGAGCAGTACTTC; CDR3: CASSQDSGPLRHEQYF
J: TRBJ2-4; size: NA; V: TRBV28; D: NA; DNA: TGTGCCAGCAGTTTAATTGGTTCGGCAGCCCTAGCCAAAAACATTCAGTACTTC; CDR3: CASSLIGSAALAKNIQYF